This is a list of T cell receptor beta chains from one sample in a study of T cell responses to AZD1222 COVID-19 vaccine. Measured with immunoSEQ multiplex PCR; TCRdb has only the in-frame clones, and not every one. The profile shows more than 50,000 clones, around nine tenths of them singletons. The sample here was peripheral blood, taken on day 0 of AZD1222 vaccination. These receptors all come from an adult in good health. The CDR3 runs from the conserved cysteine through the conserved F or W. Fields, in order: CDR3 protein, CDR3 DNA, D gene, clone size, J gene, V gene. A D gene is named only where the DNA matches it firmly. For some rows the clone size is stated as once, few or many, or as a class when expanded; others skip it.

CDR3aa: CASSPGQGADYGYTF; CDR3nt: TGTGCCAGCAGCCCCGGACAGGGGGCCGACTATGGCTACACCTTC; d_gene: TRBD1; abundance: .; j_gene: TRBJ1-2; v_gene: TRBV6-6
CDR3aa: CASSRESYGYTF; CDR3nt: TGTGCCAGTTCCAGGGAATCCTATGGCTACACCTTC; d_gene: .; abundance: .; j_gene: TRBJ1-2; v_gene: TRBV9
CDR3aa: CASSLVAGPQYF; CDR3nt: TGTGCCAGCAGCTTAGTAGCAGGTCCTCAGTATTTT; d_gene: .; abundance: .; j_gene: TRBJ2-3; v_gene: TRBV13
CDR3aa: CASSLAGDGNQPQHF; CDR3nt: TGTGCCAGCAGTCTGGCGGGAGACGGCAATCAGCCCCAGCATTTT; d_gene: .; abundance: few; j_gene: TRBJ1-5; v_gene: TRBV6-6
CDR3aa: CASSALSGTDTQYF; CDR3nt: TGTGCCAGCAGCGCCCTTTCGGGCACAGATACGCAGTATTTT; d_gene: .; abundance: .; j_gene: TRBJ2-3; v_gene: TRBV11-3
CDR3aa: CASKSTSGSYNEQFF; CDR3nt: TGTGCCAGTAAATCGACTAGCGGCTCCTACAATGAGCAGTTCTTC; d_gene: TRBD2; abundance: .; j_gene: TRBJ2-1; v_gene: TRBV19
CDR3aa: CASSAGQFGWGTEAFF; CDR3nt: TGTGCCAGCAGCGCGGGACAGTTCGGGTGGGGCACTGAAGCTTTCTTT; d_gene: TRBD1; abundance: .; j_gene: TRBJ1-1; v_gene: TRBV5-4
CDR3aa: CASSQDQGPNGYTF; CDR3nt: TGCGCCAGCAGCCAAGATCAGGGGCCAAATGGCTACACCTTC; d_gene: .; abundance: .; j_gene: TRBJ1-2; v_gene: TRBV4-1
CDR3aa: CAAYRGPPNEQFF; CDR3nt: TGTGCCGCGTACCGGGGTCCGCCGAATGAGCAGTTCTTC; d_gene: .; abundance: .; j_gene: TRBJ2-1; v_gene: TRBV6-5
CDR3aa: CASRTGTGGFVGEKLFF; CDR3nt: TGTGCCAGCAGGACCGGGACAGGGGGCTTCGTGGGTGAAAAACTGTTTTTT; d_gene: TRBD1; abundance: once; j_gene: TRBJ1-4; v_gene: TRBV5-5
CDR3aa: CASSEAYSGNTIYF; CDR3nt: TGTGCCAGCAGTGAGGCCTACTCTGGAAACACCATATATTTT; d_gene: .; abundance: .; j_gene: TRBJ1-3; v_gene: TRBV2
CDR3aa: CASSQGTSGGRVTDTQYF; CDR3nt: TGTGCCAGCAGCCAGGGGACTAGCGGGGGGCGTGTCACAGATACGCAGTATTTT; d_gene: TRBD2; abundance: once; j_gene: TRBJ2-3; v_gene: TRBV4-2
CDR3aa: CASSRNWESNQPQHF; CDR3nt: TGTGCCAGCAGTCGAAACTGGGAGAGCAATCAGCCCCAGCATTTT; d_gene: .; abundance: once; j_gene: TRBJ1-5; v_gene: TRBV6-5
CDR3aa: CSGGEGGNTIYF; CDR3nt: TGCAGCGGGGGAGAGGGAGGAAACACCATATATTTT; d_gene: .; abundance: few; j_gene: TRBJ1-3; v_gene: TRBV29-1
CDR3aa: CASSPNFGQGVAEAFF; CDR3nt: TGTGCCAGCAGTCCTAATTTCGGGCAGGGTGTGGCTGAAGCTTTCTTT; d_gene: .; abundance: .; j_gene: TRBJ1-1; v_gene: TRBV28
CDR3aa: CASSLRGTSGLYEQYF; CDR3nt: TGTGCCAGCAGTTTGAGAGGGACTAGCGGACTCTACGAGCAGTACTTC; d_gene: TRBD2; abundance: .; j_gene: TRBJ2-7; v_gene: TRBV27
CDR3aa: CASILSGLKGYTF; CDR3nt: TGTGCCAGCATCCTCAGCGGACTGAAGGGCTACACCTTC; d_gene: .; abundance: .; j_gene: TRBJ1-2; v_gene: TRBV12-3/TRBV12-4
CDR3aa: CASSPTAENSPLHF; CDR3nt: TGTGCCAGCTCACCGACAGCGGAGAATTCACCCCTCCACTTT; d_gene: .; abundance: .; j_gene: TRBJ1-6; v_gene: TRBV18
CDR3aa: CASSYSGQGGNSPLHF; CDR3nt: TGTGCCAGCAGTTACTCTGGACAGGGGGGGAATTCACCCCTCCACTTT; d_gene: TRBD1; abundance: .; j_gene: TRBJ1-6; v_gene: TRBV6-5
CDR3aa: CTSSQDRDRGLRGNQPQHF; CDR3nt: TGCACCAGCAGCCAAGATAGGGACAGGGGGCTTCGAGGCAATCAGCCCCAGCATTTT; d_gene: .; abundance: .; j_gene: TRBJ1-5; v_gene: TRBV1
CDR3aa: CASSVGSGTAYEQYF; CDR3nt: TGTGCCAGCAGCGTAGGGAGCGGGACAGCCTACGAGCAGTACTTC; d_gene: .; abundance: once; j_gene: TRBJ2-7; v_gene: TRBV9
CDR3aa: CASSRGWADTEAFF; CDR3nt: TGTGCCAGTAGCAGGGGGTGGGCTGACACTGAAGCTTTCTTT; d_gene: TRBD1; abundance: .; j_gene: TRBJ1-1; v_gene: TRBV19
CDR3aa: CASSRLDRPNTEAFF; CDR3nt: TGTGCCAGCAGCCGTCTGGACAGGCCGAACACTGAAGCTTTCTTT; d_gene: TRBD1; abundance: .; j_gene: TRBJ1-1; v_gene: TRBV3-1/TRBV3-2
CDR3aa: CATSSMREGAEKLFF; CDR3nt: TGTGCCACCAGCAGTATGAGGGAGGGGGCTGAAAAACTGTTTTTT; d_gene: TRBD1; abundance: few; j_gene: TRBJ1-4; v_gene: TRBV15
CDR3aa: CAWRTGTGDGYTF; CDR3nt: TGTGCCTGGAGGACTGGGACGGGCGATGGCTACACCTTC; d_gene: .; abundance: .; j_gene: TRBJ1-2; v_gene: TRBV30
CDR3aa: CASSYSGSSYEQYF; CDR3nt: TGTGCCAGCAGTTACTCGGGCAGTTCCTACGAGCAGTACTTC; d_gene: .; abundance: .; j_gene: TRBJ2-7; v_gene: TRBV6-5
CDR3aa: CASNPGGGYTEAFF; CDR3nt: TGTGCCAGCAATCCCGGTGGGGGATACACTGAAGCTTTCTTT; d_gene: .; abundance: .; j_gene: TRBJ1-1; v_gene: TRBV27
CDR3aa: CASKVDRYQPQHF; CDR3nt: TGTGCCAGCAAAGTCGACCGTTATCAGCCCCAGCATTTT; d_gene: .; abundance: .; j_gene: TRBJ1-5; v_gene: TRBV2
CDR3aa: CASSYSISGDTEAFF; CDR3nt: TGTGCCAGCAGTTACTCGATTTCGGGGGACACTGAAGCTTTCTTT; d_gene: .; abundance: few; j_gene: TRBJ1-1; v_gene: TRBV6-5
CDR3aa: CASSETGGAGTGELFF; CDR3nt: TGTGCCAGCTCAGAGACAGGGGGCGCCGGCACCGGGGAGCTGTTTTTT; d_gene: TRBD1; abundance: .; j_gene: TRBJ2-2; v_gene: TRBV18
CDR3aa: CASSLRHGGHTEAFF; CDR3nt: TGTGCCAGCAGCCTAAGACATGGCGGACACACTGAAGCTTTCTTT; d_gene: .; abundance: .; j_gene: TRBJ1-1; v_gene: TRBV11-2
CDR3aa: CASSFDRGTVETQYF; CDR3nt: TGTGCCAGCAGCTTCGACAGGGGGACGGTAGAGACCCAGTACTTC; d_gene: TRBD1; abundance: .; j_gene: TRBJ2-5; v_gene: TRBV7-9
CDR3aa: CASGRAGGLADTQYF; CDR3nt: TGTGCCAGCGGCCGGGCGGGGGGCCTGGCAGATACGCAGTATTTT; d_gene: TRBD2; abundance: .; j_gene: TRBJ2-3; v_gene: TRBV9
CDR3aa: CASSEARTSWGSEQFF; CDR3nt: TGTGCCAGCAGTGAAGCGAGGACTAGCTGGGGGAGTGAGCAGTTCTTC; d_gene: TRBD2; abundance: .; j_gene: TRBJ2-1; v_gene: TRBV2
CDR3aa: CASSSGGSGNTEAFF; CDR3nt: TGTGCCAGCAGCTCAGGTGGGTCTGGGAACACTGAAGCTTTCTTT; d_gene: .; abundance: .; j_gene: TRBJ1-1; v_gene: TRBV7-9
CDR3aa: CASSLALGSNQPQHF; CDR3nt: TGTGCCAGCAGCTTAGCGCTCGGAAGCAATCAGCCCCAGCATTTT; d_gene: .; abundance: .; j_gene: TRBJ1-5; v_gene: TRBV7-2
CDR3aa: CASSPGGGGTQETQYF; CDR3nt: TGCGCCAGCAGCCCAGGTGGGGGGGGTACTCAAGAGACCCAGTACTTC; d_gene: TRBD2; abundance: .; j_gene: TRBJ2-5; v_gene: TRBV4-3
CDR3aa: CASSQVTNTGELFF; CDR3nt: TGTGCCAGCAGCCAAGTGACGAACACCGGGGAGCTGTTTTTT; d_gene: .; abundance: once; j_gene: TRBJ2-2; v_gene: TRBV4-2
CDR3aa: CASSPEWGGNTEAFF; CDR3nt: TGTGCCAGCAGCCCCGAGTGGGGGGGGAACACTGAAGCTTTCTTT; d_gene: .; abundance: .; j_gene: TRBJ1-1; v_gene: TRBV3-1/TRBV3-2
CDR3aa: CASHPTSGELFF; CDR3nt: TGTGCCAGCCATCCCACGTCCGGGGAGCTGTTTTTT; d_gene: .; abundance: .; j_gene: TRBJ2-2; v_gene: TRBV28
CDR3aa: CASRLFKKREGLGDEQYF; CDR3nt: TGTGCCAGCAGATTGTTCAAAAAGAGGGAGGGCCTTGGTGACGAGCAGTACTTC; d_gene: TRBD2; abundance: .; j_gene: TRBJ2-7; v_gene: TRBV5-6
CDR3aa: CASSSRLHPGQGAYEQYF; CDR3nt: TGTGCCAGCAGCTCCCGCCTACACCCGGGACAGGGAGCATACGAGCAGTACTTC; d_gene: TRBD1; abundance: .; j_gene: TRBJ2-7; v_gene: TRBV7-9
CDR3aa: CASSLVGQGMRGYTF; CDR3nt: TGTGCCAGCAGCTTAGTGGGACAGGGAATGCGTGGCTACACCTTC; d_gene: TRBD1; abundance: .; j_gene: TRBJ1-2; v_gene: TRBV7-2
CDR3aa: CASSYSGRGTTQYF; CDR3nt: TGTGCCAGCAGTTACTCTGGAAGGGGGACGACGCAGTATTTT; d_gene: .; abundance: .; j_gene: TRBJ2-3; v_gene: TRBV6-2/TRBV6-3
CDR3aa: CASRWANTEAFF; CDR3nt: TGTGCCAGCAGATGGGCGAACACTGAAGCTTTCTTT; d_gene: .; abundance: .; j_gene: TRBJ1-1; v_gene: TRBV5-6
CDR3aa: CASSLGTGTGSYEQYF; CDR3nt: TGTGCCAGCAGCTTGGGAACCGGGACAGGTTCCTACGAGCAGTACTTC; d_gene: TRBD1; abundance: .; j_gene: TRBJ2-7; v_gene: TRBV5-4
CDR3aa: CASSLQGLNQPQHF; CDR3nt: TGTGCCAGCAGCTTACAGGGTCTCAATCAGCCCCAGCATTTT; d_gene: .; abundance: .; j_gene: TRBJ1-5; v_gene: TRBV7-2
CDR3aa: CASSARQGPSSGNTIYF; CDR3nt: TGTGCCAGCAGCGCTAGACAGGGGCCCAGCTCTGGAAACACCATATATTTT; d_gene: TRBD1; abundance: .; j_gene: TRBJ1-3; v_gene: TRBV7-2
CDR3aa: CASSPGGTGKNEQFF; CDR3nt: TGTGCCAGCAGCCCTGGTGGGACAGGGAAGAATGAGCAGTTCTTC; d_gene: TRBD1; abundance: .; j_gene: TRBJ2-1; v_gene: TRBV11-3
CDR3aa: CASSTTSGATYEQYF; CDR3nt: TGTGCCAGCAGTACGACTAGCGGGGCCACCTACGAGCAGTACTTC; d_gene: TRBD2; abundance: .; j_gene: TRBJ2-7; v_gene: TRBV7-2
CDR3aa: CASSSRDNNQPQHF; CDR3nt: TGTGCCAGCAGCTCCCGGGACAACAATCAGCCCCAGCATTTT; d_gene: .; abundance: .; j_gene: TRBJ1-5; v_gene: TRBV7-9
CDR3aa: CASSSDLGLAETQYF; CDR3nt: TGTGCCAGCAGCTCCGACCTGGGGCTAGCGGAGACCCAGTACTTC; d_gene: .; abundance: .; j_gene: TRBJ2-5; v_gene: TRBV7-9
CDR3aa: CASNALPDNSYEQYF; CDR3nt: TGTGCCAGCAATGCCCTCCCGGACAACTCCTACGAGCAGTACTTC; d_gene: .; abundance: .; j_gene: TRBJ2-7; v_gene: TRBV6-5
CDR3aa: CASSQDPQVSGYTF; CDR3nt: TGTGCCAGCAGCCAAGATCCACAGGTCTCTGGCTACACCTTC; d_gene: .; abundance: .; j_gene: TRBJ1-2; v_gene: TRBV4-2
CDR3aa: CASSLGQGGYNEQFF; CDR3nt: TGTGCCAGCAGCTTGGGACAGGGCGGCTACAATGAGCAGTTCTTC; d_gene: TRBD1; abundance: .; j_gene: TRBJ2-1; v_gene: TRBV5-4